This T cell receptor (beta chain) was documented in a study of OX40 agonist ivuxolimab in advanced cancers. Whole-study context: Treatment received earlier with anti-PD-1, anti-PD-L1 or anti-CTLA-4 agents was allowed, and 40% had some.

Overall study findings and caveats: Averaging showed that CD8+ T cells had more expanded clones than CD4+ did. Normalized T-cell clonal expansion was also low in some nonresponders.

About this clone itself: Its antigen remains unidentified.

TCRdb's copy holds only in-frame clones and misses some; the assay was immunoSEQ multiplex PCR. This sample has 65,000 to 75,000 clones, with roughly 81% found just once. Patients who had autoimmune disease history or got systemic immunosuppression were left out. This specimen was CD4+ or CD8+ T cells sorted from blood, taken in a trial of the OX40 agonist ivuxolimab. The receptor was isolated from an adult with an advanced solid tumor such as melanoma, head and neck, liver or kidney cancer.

CDR3 sequence: CAWRTPLTETQYF. Written as DNA, the CDR3 is TGTGCCTGGCGGACTCCCCTGACCGAGACCCAGTACTTC. The V call is TRBV30, the J call TRBJ2-5; tentatively, D is TRBD2 (5 bases). This CDR3 contains 13 residues. The V gene lost 5 bases and the J gene lost 5 bases, with 15 bases spanning the gap. The germline CDR1 and CDR2 sequences are GTSNPN and SVGIG (reference sequence).